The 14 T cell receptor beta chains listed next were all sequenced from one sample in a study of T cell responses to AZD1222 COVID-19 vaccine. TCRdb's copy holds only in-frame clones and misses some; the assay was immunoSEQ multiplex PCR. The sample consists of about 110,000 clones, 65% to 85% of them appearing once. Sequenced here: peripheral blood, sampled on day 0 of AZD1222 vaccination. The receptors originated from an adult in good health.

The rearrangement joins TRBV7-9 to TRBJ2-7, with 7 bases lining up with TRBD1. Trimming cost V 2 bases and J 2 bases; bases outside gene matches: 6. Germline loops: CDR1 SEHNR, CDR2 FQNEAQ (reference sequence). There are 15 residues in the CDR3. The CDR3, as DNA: TGTGCCAGCAGCTTAAGGGGGCTGGAGGCCTACGAGCAGTACTTC. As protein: CASSLRGLEAYEQYF.

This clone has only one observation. Written as DNA, the CDR3 is TGTGCCAGCAGCTTAGTGGCGGGGGCGAAAAACGAGCAGTACTTC. Protein sequence: CASSLVAGAKNEQYF. The chain recombines TRBV7-8 with TRBJ2-7, with a tentative D call TRBD2 (7 bases). Trimming stripped 1 base from V and 5 bases from J, with 15 bases between. The CDR3 is 15 amino acids. CDR1 SGHVS and CDR2 FQNEAQ come from the germline V gene.

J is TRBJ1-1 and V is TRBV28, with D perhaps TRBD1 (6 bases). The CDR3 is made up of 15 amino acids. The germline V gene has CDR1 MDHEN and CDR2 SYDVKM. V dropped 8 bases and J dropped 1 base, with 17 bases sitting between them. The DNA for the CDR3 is TGTGCCAGCCGTGAGGCAGGGGAACCGAACACTGAAGCTTTCTTT. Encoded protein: CASREAGEPNTEAFF.

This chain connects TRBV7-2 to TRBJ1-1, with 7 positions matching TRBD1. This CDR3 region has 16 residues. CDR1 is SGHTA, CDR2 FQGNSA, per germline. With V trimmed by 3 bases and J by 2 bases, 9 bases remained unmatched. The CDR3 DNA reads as TGTGCCAGCAGCTTGGGGACAGTTTTGACTAACACTGAAGCTTTCTTT. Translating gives CASSLGTVLTNTEAFF.

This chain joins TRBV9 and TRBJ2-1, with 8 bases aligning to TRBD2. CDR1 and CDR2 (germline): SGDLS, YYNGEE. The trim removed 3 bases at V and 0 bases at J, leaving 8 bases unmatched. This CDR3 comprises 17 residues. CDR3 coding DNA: TGTGCCAGCAGCGAGTCTGGGAGCGGGAGCTCCTACAATGAGCAGTTCTTC. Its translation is CASSESGSGSSYNEQFF.

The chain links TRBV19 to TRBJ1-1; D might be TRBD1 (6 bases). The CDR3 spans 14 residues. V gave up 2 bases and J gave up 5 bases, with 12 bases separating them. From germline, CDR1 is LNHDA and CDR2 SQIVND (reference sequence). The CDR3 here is CASSIYREGTEAFF. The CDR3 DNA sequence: TGTGCCAGTAGTATATACAGGGAGGGGACTGAAGCTTTCTTT.

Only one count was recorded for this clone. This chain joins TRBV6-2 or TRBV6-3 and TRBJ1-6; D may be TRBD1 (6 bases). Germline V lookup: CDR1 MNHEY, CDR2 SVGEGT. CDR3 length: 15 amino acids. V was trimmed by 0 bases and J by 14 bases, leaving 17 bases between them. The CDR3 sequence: CASSYSRTARLSLHF. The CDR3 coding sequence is TGTGCCAGCAGTTACTCGAGGACAGCCCGGTTGTCCCTCCACTTT.

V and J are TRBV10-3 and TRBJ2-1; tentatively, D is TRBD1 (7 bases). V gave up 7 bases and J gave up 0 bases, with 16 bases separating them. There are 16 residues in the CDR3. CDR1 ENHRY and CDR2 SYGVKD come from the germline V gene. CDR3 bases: TGTGCCATCACCCGGAGGGGACAGAGCTCCTACAATGAGCAGTTCTTC. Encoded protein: CAITRRGQSSYNEQFF.

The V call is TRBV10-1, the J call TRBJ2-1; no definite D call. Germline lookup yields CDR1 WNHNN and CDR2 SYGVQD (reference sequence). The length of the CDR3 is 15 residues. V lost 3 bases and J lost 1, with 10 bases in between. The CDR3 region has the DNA TGCGCCAGCAGTGATGGTGCGCCTTCCTACAATGAGCAGTTCTTC. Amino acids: CASSDGAPSYNEQFF.

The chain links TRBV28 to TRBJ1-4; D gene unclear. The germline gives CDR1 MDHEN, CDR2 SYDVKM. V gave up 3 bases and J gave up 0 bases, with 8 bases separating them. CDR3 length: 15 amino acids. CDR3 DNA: TGTGCCAGCAGTTTTCAAACAGCAACTAATGAAAAACTGTTTTTT. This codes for CASSFQTATNEKLFF. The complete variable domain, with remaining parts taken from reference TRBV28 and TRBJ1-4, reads DVKVTQSSRYLVKRTGEKVFLECVQDMDHENMFWYRQDPGLGLRLIYFSYDVKMKEKGDIPEGYSVSREKKERFSLILESASTNQTSMYLCASSFQTATNEKLFFGSGTQLSVL.

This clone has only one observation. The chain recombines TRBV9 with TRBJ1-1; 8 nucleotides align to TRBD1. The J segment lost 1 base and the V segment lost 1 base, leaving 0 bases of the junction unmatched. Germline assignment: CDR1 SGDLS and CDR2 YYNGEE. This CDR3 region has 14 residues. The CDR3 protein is CASSVTGGNTEAFF. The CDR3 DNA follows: TGTGCCAGCAGCGTAACAGGGGGGAACACTGAAGCTTTCTTT.

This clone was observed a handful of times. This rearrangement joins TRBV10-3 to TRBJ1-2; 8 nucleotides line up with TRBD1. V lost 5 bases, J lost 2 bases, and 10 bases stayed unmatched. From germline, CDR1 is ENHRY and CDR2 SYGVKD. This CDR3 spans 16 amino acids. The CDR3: CAISPGQGGKNYGYTF. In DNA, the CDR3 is TGTGCCATCAGTCCCGGACAGGGAGGAAAAAACTATGGCTACACCTTC.

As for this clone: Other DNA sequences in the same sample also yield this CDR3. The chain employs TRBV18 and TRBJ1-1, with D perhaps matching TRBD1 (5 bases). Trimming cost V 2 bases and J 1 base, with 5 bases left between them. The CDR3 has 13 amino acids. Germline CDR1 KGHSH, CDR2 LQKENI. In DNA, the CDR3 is TGTGCCAGCTCACCAGGACAGAACACTGAAGCTTTCTTT. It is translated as CASSPGQNTEAFF.

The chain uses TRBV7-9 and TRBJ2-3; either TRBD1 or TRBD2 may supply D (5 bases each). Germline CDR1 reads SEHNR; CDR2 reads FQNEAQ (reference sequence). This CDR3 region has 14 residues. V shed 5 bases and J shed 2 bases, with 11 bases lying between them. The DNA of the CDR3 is TGTGCCAGCAGCCACCGGGACCTCACAGATACGCAGTATTTT. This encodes CASSHRDLTDTQYF.